This entry lists 8 T cell receptor beta chains sequenced from one sample in a study of blood T cells in healthy people across ages. A second PCR of 7 to 11 cycles used a sample-barcoded 5' primer and a J-beta primer mix. TCRdb re-called the 5' RACE reads with MiXCR, one entry per CDR3 protein. There are approximately 600,000 distinct CDR3 sequences in the sample; approximately 50% occur only once, and 30% to 40% lies in the top ten. Sequenced: blood. The receptors come from a man between 60 and 75 years old in good health.

The chain carries TRBV11-2 and TRBJ1-2; D call uncertain. V was clipped by 3 bases and J by 0 bases, with 8 bases between them. Germline lookup yields CDR1 SGHAT and CDR2 FQNNGV. The CDR3 sequence is 14 residues long. CDR3 coding DNA: TGTGCCAGCAGCTTCACAGAGCCTAACTATGGCTACACCTTC. Protein product: CASSFTEPNYGYTF.

The chain employs TRBV20-1 and TRBJ2-7, with a possible D match to TRBD1 (6 bases). The CDR3 is made up of 13 amino acids. Germline CDR1 reads DFQATT; CDR2 reads SNEGSKA (reference sequence). CDR3: CSLFRAGASEQYF. CDR3 nucleotides: TGCAGCCTATTCCGGGCAGGGGCGAGCGAGCAGTACTTC.

The chain carries TRBV3-1 and TRBJ1-2, with 7 bases aligning to TRBD1. The CDR3 extends over 15 amino acids. Losses at the gene ends were 4 bases for V and 4 bases for J; bases not matched to a gene: 9. Germline assignment: CDR1 LGHDT and CDR2 YNNKEL (reference sequence). The CDR3 sequence is CASSPRTGPAYGYTF. The CDR3 nucleotides are TGTGCCAGCAGCCCCCGGACAGGCCCTGCCTATGGCTACACCTTC.

Note on this clonotype: This may come from a read error, since a much larger clone is one base off. The chain employs TRBV3-1 and TRBJ1-2; weak D call: TRBD1 (5 bases). This CDR3 has 15 residues. The germline V gene encodes CDR1 LGHDT and CDR2 YNNKEL (reference sequence). V lost 5 bases and J 4 bases, leaving 17 bases between the germline ends. The CDR3 sequence: CASSGIWGLSYGYTF. The CDR3 nucleotides read TGTGCCAGCAGCGGAATTTGGGGCTTGAGCTATGGCTACACCTTC.

CDR3 nucleotides: TGTGCCAGCAGTTCCCCCCGACAGAGCTCTAACTATGGCTACACCTTC. As protein: CASSSPRQSSNYGYTF. The chain employs TRBV6-5 and TRBJ1-2; a possible D gene is TRBD1 (5 bases). V was cut by 4 bases and J by 0 bases, with 15 bases left in between. The CDR3 covers 16 residues. The germline CDR1 and CDR2 sequences are MNHEY and SVGAGI.

V is TRBV20-1 and J is TRBJ2-1; 10 nucleotides align to TRBD2. Unmatched junction bases numbered 12, after V lost 6 bases and J lost 7 bases. The CDR3 has 15 amino acids. CDR1 DFQATT and CDR2 SNEGSKA come from the germline V gene (reference sequence). The CDR3 sequence: CSATIPGLAWNEQFF. Here the CDR3 DNA reads TGCAGTGCCACAATCCCGGGACTAGCGTGGAATGAGCAGTTCTTC.

This clonotype was observed once. The gene calls are TRBV5-5 and TRBJ1-6, with D unclear. V was pared by 2 bases and J by 1 base, with 10 bases between. The CDR3 runs to 16 residues. Germline V gene data show CDR1 as SGHKS and CDR2 as YYEKEE (reference sequence). The CDR3: CASSLPPGSYNSPLHF. DNA of the CDR3: TGTGCCAGCAGCTTACCGCCGGGGTCCTATAATTCACCCCTCCACTTT. Filled out from reference TRBV5-5 and TRBJ1-6, the complete variable domain reads DAGVTQSPTHLIKTRGQQVTLRCSPISGHKSVSWYQQVLGQGPQFIFQYYEKEERGRGNFPDRFSARQFPNYSSELNVNALLLGDSALYLCASSLPPGSYNSPLHFGNGTRLTVT.

This chain joins TRBV2 and TRBJ1-1; tentatively, D is TRBD1 (6 bases). V was pared by 6 bases and J by 4 bases, with 12 bases between. This CDR3 region has 13 residues. Germline values: CDR1 SNHLY, CDR2 FYNNEI. CDR3 bases: TGTGCCAGCAGGACAGGCCTAAGCACTGAAGCTTTCTTT. Its protein is CASRTGLSTEAFF.